This TCR beta chain was obtained from a study of T cell responses to AZD1222 COVID-19 vaccine. A remark on this clone: Its antigen remains unidentified.

The CDR3 covers 15 residues. V gave up 0 bases and J gave up 0 bases, with 6 bases separating them. Germline V gene data show CDR1 as WNHNN and CDR2 as SYGVQD (reference sequence). Clones were read by immunoSEQ multiplex PCR, and TCRdb kept only the in-frame ones, dropping some. This table holds approximately 130,000 clones, roughly 90% found once. Study-wide points: Only a handful of AZD1222 recipients tested seropositive at baseline.

The sequence derives from an adult who received the AZD1222 COVID-19 vaccine. The sample was peripheral blood, taken 28 days after the second AZD1222 dose. The chain recombines TRBV10-1 with TRBJ1-3, with D unresolved. CDR3 protein: CASSESEISGNTIYF. CDR3 sequence (DNA): TGCGCCAGCAGTGAGTCGGAAATCTCTGGAAACACCATATATTTT.